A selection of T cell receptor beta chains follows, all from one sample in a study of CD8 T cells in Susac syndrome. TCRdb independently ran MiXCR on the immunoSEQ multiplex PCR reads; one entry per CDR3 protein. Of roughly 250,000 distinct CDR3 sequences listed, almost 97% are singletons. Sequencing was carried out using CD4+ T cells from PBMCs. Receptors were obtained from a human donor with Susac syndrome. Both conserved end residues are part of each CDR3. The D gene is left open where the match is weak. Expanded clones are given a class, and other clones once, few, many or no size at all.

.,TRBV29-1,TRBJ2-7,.,CSVAKQGNSYEQYF,TGCAGCGTTGCTAAGCAGGGGAATTCCTACGAGCAGTACTTC
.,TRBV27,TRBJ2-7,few,CASSLDRGYEQYF,TGTGCCAGCAGTTTAGATCGGGGCTACGAGCAGTACTTC
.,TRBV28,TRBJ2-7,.,CASSLGSFISYEQYF,TGTGCCAGCAGTTTAGGGTCATTTATCTCCTACGAGCAGTACTTC
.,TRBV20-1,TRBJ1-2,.,CSDSRGYTF,TGCAGTGATTCACGGGGCTACACCTTC
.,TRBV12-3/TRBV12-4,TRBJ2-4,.,CASRTGTARNIQYF,TGTGCCAGCAGGACCGGGACCGCCCGGAACATTCAGTACTTC
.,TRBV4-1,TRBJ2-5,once,CASNSPGETQYF,TGCGCCAGCAACTCCCCGGGAGAGACCCAGTACTTC
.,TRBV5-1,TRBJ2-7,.,CASSSLGTPPSYEQYF,TGCGCCAGCAGCTCCCTCGGGACTCCACCTTCCTACGAGCAGTACTTC
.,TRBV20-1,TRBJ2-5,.,CSAIETPLEETQYF,TGCAGTGCAATCGAGACTCCGTTGGAGGAGACCCAGTACTTC
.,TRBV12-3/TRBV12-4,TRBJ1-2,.,CASSPLGTLGYTF,TGTGCCAGCAGTCCTCTTGGGACCTTGGGCTACACCTTC
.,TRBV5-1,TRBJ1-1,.,CASSSDTGRTEAFF,TGCGCCAGCAGCTCCGATACAGGGAGGACTGAAGCTTTCTTT
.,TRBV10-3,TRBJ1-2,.,CAIRDGGSSNYGYTF,TGTGCCATCAGAGACGGTGGCTCGTCGAACTATGGCTACACCTTC
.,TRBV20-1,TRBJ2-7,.,CSARDPSSHEQYF,TGCAGTGCTAGAGATCCGAGCTCCCACGAGCAGTACTTC
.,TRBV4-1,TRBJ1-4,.,CASSQDGWRSTNEKLFF,TGCGCCAGCAGCCAAGATGGATGGCGATCAACTAATGAAAAACTGTTTTTT
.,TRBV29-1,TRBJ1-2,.,CSARDQKRGYTF,TGCAGCGCCCGGGACCAAAAACGGGGCTACACCTTC
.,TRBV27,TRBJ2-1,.,CATWTGTNYNEQFF,TGTGCCACCTGGACCGGGACGAACTACAATGAGCAGTTCTTC
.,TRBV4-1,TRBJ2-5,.,CASSQGTLETQYF,TGCGCCAGCAGCCAGGGGACACTAGAGACCCAGTACTTC
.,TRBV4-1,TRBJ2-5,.,CASSPSSGRAETQYF,TGCGCCAGCAGCCCCTCATCCGGCAGGGCTGAGACCCAGTACTTC
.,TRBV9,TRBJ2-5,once,CASSVNKGLGETQYF,TGTGCCAGCAGCGTTAACAAGGGGTTGGGGGAGACCCAGTACTTC
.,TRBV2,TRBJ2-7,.,CASSQGLDYEQYF,TGTGCCAGCAGTCAGGGACTGGACTACGAGCAGTACTTC
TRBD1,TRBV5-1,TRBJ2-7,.,CASSSGQVYEQYF,TGCGCCAGCAGCTCGGGACAGGTGTACGAGCAGTACTTC
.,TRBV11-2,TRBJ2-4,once,CASSSMDRRFIQYF,TGTGCCAGCAGCTCCATGGACCGCCGATTCATTCAGTACTTC
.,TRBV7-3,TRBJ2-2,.,CASGVTGNTGELFF,TGTGCCAGCGGCGTAACAGGGAACACCGGGGAGCTGTTTTTT
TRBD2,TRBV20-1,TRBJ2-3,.,CSAPLGTSVADTQYF,TGCAGTGCCCCCCTTGGGACTAGCGTGGCAGATACGCAGTATTTT
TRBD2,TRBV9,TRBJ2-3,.,CASSVAAGGRTDTQYF,TGTGCCAGCAGCGTAGCTGCGGGAGGACGGACAGATACGCAGTATTTT